The text below deals with one TCR beta chain. Antigen specificity is unknown. The sample originates from a study of beta chain features in type 1 diabetes. Study-wide points: Among all four CD4+ subsets, Type 1 diabetes patients had TCRB CDR3s that were moderately but significantly shorter.

Reverse transcription of all isolated RNA meant that expressed TCRB transcripts were sequenced. Method: immunoSEQ multiplex PCR; TCRdb's copy keeps in-frame clones and lacks some. Of more than 150,000 clones detected, roughly 9% appear once; the ten largest clones hold under 0.75%. In germline, CDR1 is KGHSH, CDR2 LQKENI. Trimming shortened V by 0 bases and J by 3 bases, and 8 bases separated the two germline ends. CDR3 length: 14 residues. The source material was central memory CD4+ T cells from blood. V usage is TRBV18 and J usage is TRBJ1-2; TRBD1 is a possible D gene (5 bases). This clonotype originated in a woman aged 25-40 years with type 1 diabetes. The CDR3: CASSPPGGDYGYTF. The CDR3 DNA reads as TGTGCCAGCTCACCACCGGGGGGTGACTATGGCTACACCTTC.